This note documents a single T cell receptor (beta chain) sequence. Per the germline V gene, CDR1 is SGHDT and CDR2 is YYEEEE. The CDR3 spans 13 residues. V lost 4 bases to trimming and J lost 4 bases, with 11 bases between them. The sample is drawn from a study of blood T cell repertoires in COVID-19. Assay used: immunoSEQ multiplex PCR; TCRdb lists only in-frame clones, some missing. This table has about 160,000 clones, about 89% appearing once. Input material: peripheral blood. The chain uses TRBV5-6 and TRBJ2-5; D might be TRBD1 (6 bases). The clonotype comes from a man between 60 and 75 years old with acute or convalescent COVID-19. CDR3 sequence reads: CASSGDRLETQYF. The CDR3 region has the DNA TGTGCCAGCAGCGGCGACAGGCTAGAGACCCAGTACTTC.